A selection of T cell receptor beta chains follows, all from one sample in a study of T cells in Graves' hyperthyroidism and ophthalmopathy. TCRdb ran MiXCR on the multiplex PCR reads and lists one entry per CDR3 protein. The data show approximately 640,000 distinct CDR3 sequences, about a sixth seen once. The sample was blood. All receptors derive from a woman aged 30 to 39 with Graves' hyperthyroidism. Both conserved end residues are part of each CDR3. D genes are given only for firm matches. Clone size is stated in some rows and not others, as once, few, many or a class when expanded.

clone_size,d_call,j_call,v_call,cdr3_aa,cdr3_nt
-,-,TRBJ2-5,TRBV7-9,CASSSSRGGETQYF,TGTGCCAGCAGCTCCTCCCGGGGAGGAGAGACCCAGTACTTC
-,-,TRBJ2-3,TRBV7-9,CASSLSSSDMQYF,TGTGCCAGCAGCTTGTCTTCTTCAGATATGCAGTATTTT
many,TRBD1,TRBJ2-5,TRBV25-1,CASSERGQGFGETQYF,TGTGCCAGCAGTGAACGGGGACAGGGGTTCGGTGAGACCCAGTACTTC
many,-,TRBJ2-1,TRBV28,CASSGPTPLGNEQFF,TGTGCCAGCTCAGGGCCCACCCCGCTCGGCAATGAGCAGTTCTTC
many,-,TRBJ2-7,TRBV12-3/TRBV12-4,CASSSTPPEQYF,TGTGCCAGCAGCTCGACCCCCCCCGAGCAGTACTTC
-,-,TRBJ1-3,TRBV28,CASSREISGNTIYF,TGTGCCAGCAGCCGAGAGATCTCTGGAAACACCATATATTTT
many,-,TRBJ2-7,TRBV12-3/TRBV12-4,CASSSSDRSEQYF,TGTGCCAGCAGTTCCTCTGACAGGTCCGAGCAGTACTTC
-,-,TRBJ2-5,TRBV9,CASSVTPHRETQYF,TGTGCCAGCAGCGTAACCCCCCACCGGGAGACCCAGTACTTC
few,TRBD1,TRBJ1-2,TRBV12-5,CASGSTGVPRSGYTF,TGTGCTAGTGGTTCAACAGGGGTGCCAAGGTCCGGCTACACCTTC
few,-,TRBJ1-2,TRBV7-2,CASSIMTELYGYTF,TGTGCCAGCAGCATAATGACAGAGCTATATGGCTACACCTTC
-,-,TRBJ2-5,TRBV19,CASAMTDQETQYF,TGTGCCAGTGCTATGACCGATCAAGAGACCCAGTACTTC
-,-,TRBJ2-1,TRBV18,CASSPLSTGTRGEQFF,TGTGCCAGCTCACCACTTTCTACCGGGACCCGTGGTGAGCAGTTCTTC
few,-,TRBJ1-3,TRBV6-1,CASTSTGTETTIYF,TGTGCCAGCACCTCGACGGGGACGGAAACAACCATATATTTT
-,TRBD2,TRBJ2-1,TRBV7-9,CASSLTSGEYDEQFF,TGTGCCAGCAGTTTGACTAGCGGAGAATACGATGAGCAGTTCTTC
-,-,TRBJ2-2,TRBV24-1,CATSDSSGLTGELFF,TGTGCCACCAGTGATTCTTCAGGGTTGACCGGGGAGCTGTTTTTT
few,TRBD1,TRBJ2-7,TRBV5-1,CASSPQGVGEQYF,TGCGCCAGCAGCCCCCAGGGGGTAGGCGAGCAGTACTTC
-,TRBD1,TRBJ2-7,TRBV20-1,CSAGGQTINGEQYF,TGCAGTGCTGGGGGACAGACTATTAATGGGGAGCAGTACTTC
-,TRBD2,TRBJ2-3,TRBV9,CASSAGLAGLDTQYF,TGTGCCAGCAGCGCCGGACTAGCGGGACTTGATACGCAGTATTTT
many,-,TRBJ2-3,TRBV12-3/TRBV12-4,CASSIRQDTQYF,TGTGCCAGCAGTATACGGCAAGATACGCAGTATTTT
few,TRBD2,TRBJ2-1,TRBV6-4,CVSSYGLAGANEQFF,TGTGTCAGCAGTTACGGACTAGCGGGAGCAAATGAGCAGTTCTTC